This T cell receptor beta chain was found in a study of lymphopenia after photon versus proton radiotherapy. Notes on this clone: What it binds is not known. Other nucleotide sequences from this sample produce the same CDR3.

Germline V gives CDR1 SGDLS, CDR2 YYNGEE. V was pared by 3 bases and J by 2 bases, with 5 bases of the junction left unmatched. The CDR3 loop spans 14 amino acids. TCRdb keeps only in-frame clones here, not all; method: immunoSEQ multiplex PCR. The data show 55,000 to 70,000 clones, approximately 83% seen once. Overall study findings and caveats: After the lymphocyte nadir, photon-treated repertoires showed oligoclonal expansion, especially of CD8+ Temra cells. Better survival with proton therapy was suggested as possible, not demonstrated.

The material sequenced was peripheral blood, taken from a patient treated with photon-based radiotherapy. The V gene is TRBV9, the J gene TRBJ2-7, with 7 bases aligning to TRBD1. This TCR came from a man aged 40-50 years with gastric cancer. The CDR3 is CASSGRDSTYEQYF. As DNA, the CDR3 is TGTGCCAGCAGCGGACGGGACAGCACCTACGAGCAGTACTTC.